This T cell receptor (beta chain) was captured by sequencing in a study of blood T cell repertoires in COVID-19 (TCRdb year 2020). Turning to the overall study: Samples covering the acute and convalescent phases of COVID-19 were provided by collaborators in the United States, Italy and Spain. Subjects who had been exposed to COVID-19, were actively infected with it, or had recovered from it provided the deeply sampled blood TCRbeta repertoires that made up the dataset. A de-identified subject ID, COVID-19 status, age in years and sex were almost always included in the sample metadata. A freely available public database, intended as a resource for researchers studying the immune response to SARS-CoV-2, is where the repertoires were released. Samples came from the ongoing ImmuneRACE study (first 160 participants) plus 1,254 subjects from 6 global collaborators. Where available, HLA class I and class II types were taken from metadata supplied by the sample provider and were not determined by assay-based typing. The prospective study material was composed of cDNA or gDNA derived from T cells, B-cell-depleted T cells, or PBMCs.

Between the V and J ends, shortened by 10 bases and 3 bases respectively, the junction contains 21 bases. CDR3 length: 15 amino acids, cysteine to phenylalanine. Kept here is only the CDR3 DNA, which spans 45 bases and is read in frame from base 1. CDR1 and CDR2 are drawn from the germline V gene: MNHEY, SVGAGI. Results and caveats for the whole study, not just this receptor: How much clinical and demographic metadata was included differed by source and by participant, and the metadata was provided uncurated.

Points on this clone: Its antigen target is currently unknown. Base qualities are missing; no much larger clone stands one base away.

The immunoSEQ Assay, a bias-controlled multiplex PCR, was used to amplify TCRbeta CDR3 regions from genomic DNA. Per the original workflow: The number of nucleated cells in each sample was estimated from the amplification of reference gene primers within the assay. To quantify the absolute abundance of each unique TCRbeta CDR3 rearrangement, sequence reads were collapsed and filtered. For each sample, productive Simpson clonality was calculated as the square root of Simpson's diversity index across productive rearrangements. Not all clones reach the TCRdb copy of this immuneACCESS table, which keeps in-frame sequences only. Checked studies attribute under half of the gap to unresolved V genes and leave the rest unexplained. That table furnishes V, J and clone size, whereas the DNA furnished D and trimming. A total of about 110,000 clones appear in this sample, 85% to 90% of them only once. About 4.8% of the sample is in the top ten clones.

Each collaborating institution followed its own protocols to collect whole blood in K2EDTA tubes. Collaborator samples were shipped for TCRbeta analysis as frozen whole blood, isolated PBMCs, or DNA extracted from either sample type. The rearrangement combines TRBV6-5 with TRBJ2-5; a weak D assignment points to TRBD1 (5 bases agree). Sequenced input: peripheral blood. The source is a woman between 45 and 60 years old with acute or convalescent COVID-19. The CDR3 has the sequence CATITRQFVKETQYF. The DNA sequence is TGTGCCACCATCACCCGACAGTTCGTGAAAGAGACCCAGTACTTC.